Reported below is one TCR beta chain. The target antigen is unknown. V was clipped by 5 bases and J by 4 bases, with 11 bases between them. CDR1 and CDR2 (germline): SQVTM, ANQGSEA. CDR3 length: 12 residues. The record originates from a study of OX40 agonist ivuxolimab in advanced cancers. Study information: Three patients had partial responses: one hepatocellular carcinoma, two cutaneous melanoma. Whole-study findings and limits: The study found among the lowest clonal expansion in partial responders at 0.1-3.0 mg/kg.

Here immunoSEQ multiplex PCR was the method, and the copy in TCRdb shows in-frame clones only, minus some. The sample carries around 45,000 clones, around nine tenths recorded once. This specimen consisted of CD4+ or CD8+ T cells sorted from blood, obtained in a trial of the OX40 agonist ivuxolimab. This clonotype was sampled from an adult with an advanced solid tumor such as melanoma, head and neck, liver or kidney cancer. The rearrangement links TRBV29-1 to TRBJ1-1; tentatively, D is TRBD1 (5 bases). CDR3 DNA sequence: TGCAGCGTTCAGGGTTATAGCACTGAAGCTTTCTTT. Protein sequence: CSVQGYSTEAFF.